Following are 15 T cell receptor beta chains from one sample sequenced in a study of blood T cell repertoires in COVID-19 (dated by TCRdb to 2018 to 2020). Library construction relied on the immunoSEQ multiplex PCR assay. The table comes from immuneACCESS by way of TCRdb, which keeps in-frame sequences with V and J called. Part of the clones is missing from these tables; in studies checked, under half for an unresolved V gene and the rest for unknown reasons. For this sample the table gives around 150,000 clones, of which about 93% were detected only once. About 5% of the sample is in the top ten clones. Sequenced sample: peripheral blood. The receptors come from a woman aged 50 to 60 with acute or convalescent COVID-19.

The chain is built from TRBV10-1 and TRBJ2-2; perhaps TRBD2 as D (6 bases). Germline values: CDR1 WNHNN, CDR2 SYGVQD (reference sequence). The CDR3 runs to 12 residues. The V end lost 5 bases, the J end lost 8 bases, and 9 bases lay between the germline ends. CDR3 in DNA: TGCGCCAGCAGTTCCCGGGGGGGGGAGCTGTTTTTT. It specifies CASSSRGGELFF.

This chain links TRBV2 with TRBJ1-2, with no clear D. The CDR3 consists of 13 residues. Germline V CDR1 and CDR2: SNHLY, FYNNEI. V was clipped by 3 bases and J by 2 bases, with 7 bases between them. CDR3 DNA sequence: TGTGCCAGCAGTGACAGGCTCAACTATGGCTACACCTTC. Translation: CASSDRLNYGYTF. Drawing the rest from reference TRBV2 and TRBJ1-2, the complete variable domain is EPEVTQTPSHQVTQMGQEVILRCVPISNHLYFYWYRQILGQKVEFLVSFYNNEISEKSEIFDDQFSVERPDGSNFTLKIRSTKLEDSAMYFCASSDRLNYGYTFGSGTRLTVV.

The V and J genes are TRBV7-6 and TRBJ1-3; D is unresolved. Trimming took 2 bases from V and 9 from J, leaving 17 bases between them. Germline lookup yields CDR1 SGHVS and CDR2 FNYEAQ. The CDR3 has 15 residues. The CDR3 coding sequence is TGTGCCAGCAGCTTAAGGTGGAGGCCTCGAAGCACCATATATTTT. Its translation: CASSLRWRPRSTIYF.

This clone was observed once. This chain's CDR3 is CATSRREGEQYF. CDR3 sequence (DNA): TGTGCCACCAGTCGGAGGGAAGGTGAGCAGTACTTC. V gene TRBV15 combines with J gene TRBJ2-7; D perhaps matches TRBD2 (6 bases). CDR3 size: 12 residues. CDR1 and CDR2 from the germline V gene are LNHNV and YYDKDF (reference sequence). V lost 6 bases and J 7 bases, leaving 13 bases between the germline ends.

The chain is built from TRBV28 and TRBJ1-6, with D perhaps matching TRBD1 (6 bases). This CDR3 has 14 amino acids. In germline, CDR1 is MDHEN, CDR2 SYDVKM. V dropped 2 bases and J dropped 8 bases, with 10 bases sitting between them. The CDR3 sequence is CASSLTGTHSPLHF. CDR3 DNA: TGTGCCAGCAGTTTAACAGGGACCCATTCACCCCTCCACTTT.

This clone has a single count. CDR3: CASSVEGGGYNEQFF. The CDR3 DNA reads as TGTGCCAGCAGCGTCGAGGGAGGGGGTTACAATGAGCAGTTCTTC. The chain uses TRBV9 and TRBJ2-1; tentative D call: TRBD2 (7 bases). V was shortened by 2 bases and J by 4 bases, with 13 bases between the two germline ends. This CDR3 contains 15 residues. The V gene's germline CDR1 is SGDLS and CDR2 YYNGEE. The full variable domain, rest sourced from reference TRBV9 and TRBJ2-1, is DSGVTQTPKHLITATGQRVTLRCSPRSGDLSVYWYQQSLDQGLQFLIQYYNGEERAKGNILERFSAQQFPDLHSELNLSSLELGDSALYFCASSVEGGGYNEQFFGPGTRLTVL.

The chain employs TRBV30 and TRBJ1-2; D gene ambiguous. Trimming cost V 8 bases and J 3 bases, with 10 bases left between them. The CDR3 spans 11 residues. CDR1 GTSNPN and CDR2 SVGIG come from the germline V gene (reference sequence). The CDR3 is CARNADYGYTF. The CDR3, as DNA: TGTGCCCGGAACGCGGACTATGGCTACACCTTC.

The rearrangement links TRBV7-6 to TRBJ1-2; 7 bases line up with TRBD1. The J segment lost 0 bases and the V segment lost 5 bases, leaving 9 bases of the junction unmatched. CDR1 and CDR2 (germline): SGHVS, FNYEAQ. The CDR3 sequence is 16 residues long. In DNA, the CDR3 is TGTGCCAGCAGCCCTAACCCAGGGGGGACTAACTATGGCTACACCTTC. Translated, it gives CASSPNPGGTNYGYTF.

V usage is TRBV2 and J usage is TRBJ1-1, with D unresolved. CDR1 SNHLY and CDR2 FYNNEI come from the germline V gene. V shed 3 bases and J shed 7 bases, with 12 bases lying between them. This CDR3 contains 13 residues. The CDR3 region has the DNA TGTGCCAGCAGTGAGGTGAGAGGGAATGAAGCTTTCTTT. This translates into CASSEVRGNEAFF.

Only one count was recorded for this clone. This chain joins TRBV30 and TRBJ1-5; maybe TRBD1 (6 bases). Trimming removed 3 bases at V and 8 bases at J, with 17 bases between. The germline V gene has CDR1 GTSNPN and CDR2 SVGIG (reference sequence). This CDR3 is built from 14 residues. In DNA form, the CDR3 reads TGTGCCTGGAGCCCCACCAGGGGAGGGGAGCCCCAGCATTTT. Translated: CAWSPTRGGEPQHF.

V and J are TRBV27 and TRBJ1-2, with 7 nucleotides matching TRBD1. CDR1 is MNHEY and CDR2 is SMNVEV in the germline V gene (reference sequence). This CDR3 has 14 amino acids. Trimming removed 5 bases from V and 2 bases from J; junction bases left unmatched: 5. CDR3 loop: CASSPGTVNYGYTF. CDR3 bases: TGTGCCAGCAGTCCCGGGACAGTCAACTATGGCTACACCTTC.

V and J are TRBV27 and TRBJ2-7; weak D call: TRBD1 (5 bases). The CDR3 totals 13 residues. Germline CDR1 MNHEY, CDR2 SMNVEV (reference sequence). Trimming took 8 bases from V and 4 from J, leaving 15 bases between them. In nucleotides, the CDR3 is TGTGCCAGCGGAGCCCTAGACAGTTACGAGCAGTACTTC. It is translated as CASGALDSYEQYF.

The rearrangement links TRBV24-1 to TRBJ1-2; 9 bases map to TRBD1. CDR3 length: 16 residues. V shed 2 bases and J 2 bases; nucleotides not matched to a gene: 5. In germline, CDR1 is KGHDR, CDR2 SFDVKD. The DNA of the CDR3 is TGTGCCACCAGTGATTCCTCCGGGACAGGGAACTATGGCTACACCTTC. Translated: CATSDSSGTGNYGYTF.

CDR3 in amino acids: CASSPSGLAHNEQFF. For the CDR3, the DNA is TGTGCCAGCAGCCCATCGGGACTAGCCCACAATGAGCAGTTCTTC. J is TRBJ2-1 and V is TRBV7-2, with 9 bases matching TRBD2. This CDR3 is 15 amino acids long. V lost 5 bases to trimming and J lost 5 bases; unmatched junction nucleotides: 7. Germline lookup yields CDR1 SGHTA and CDR2 FQGNSA.

V and J are TRBV3-1 (or the pseudogene TRBV3-2) and TRBJ1-3; D gene unclear. From germline, CDR1 is LGHDT and CDR2 YNNKEL (reference sequence). V lost 6 bases to trimming and J lost 4 bases, with 13 bases between them. There are 14 residues in the CDR3. CDR3 coding DNA: TGTGCCAGCAGTTTCGGAACAGCCGGAAACACCATATATTTT. This translates into CASSFGTAGNTIYF.